Described below is a single T cell receptor (beta chain) sequence and its context. This clonotype was counted many times. The specificity of this receptor is unknown. No base-level quality is on record; no much larger clone is a single base apart. The patients picked for sequencing were ones in whom flow cytometry had shown an expansion of CD8+CD57+ cells. Severe acquired aplastic anemia was diagnosed in all patients according to International Study of Aplastic Anemia and Agranulocytosis and Camitta criteria. Patients had received no therapy at the time of blood sampling. In this study, sorted CD4+ and CD8+ T cells from the blood of healthy subjects and of severe aplastic anemia patients had their TCR repertoires deep-sequenced. Patients were enrolled under clinicaltrials.gov protocols 00001620, 01623167, 00001397, 00071045, 00081523 and 00961064 in the USA. Ficoll-Paque density gradient centrifugation was used to isolate peripheral blood mononuclear cells. Before DNA extraction, CD4+ and CD8+ T cells were sorted by FACS or by magnetic beads.

The data were taken from a study of CD8+CD57+ T cells in acquired aplastic anemia (dated by TCRdb to 2016 to 2019). For the study in its entirety: DNA extracted from sorted CD4+ and CD8+ cells had a mean of 3.2 ug, with a range of roughly 0.19 to 27.4 ug. CD8+CD57+ expansion was defined as frequency above the mean frequency observed in healthy subjects. General conclusions and limits of the study: No significant difference in CD8+ Simpson's diversity was found between patients and healthy controls (P=0.060). Around 28 CD8+ CDR3 sequences were found to be shared between patients and controls, but these sequences appeared to be highly expressed in patients and within the immunodominant clones of the patients.

Trimming at the junction amounts to 3 bases on V and 1 base on J, and the germline ends lie 20 bases apart. The CDR3 runs 17 residues from the cysteine to the phenylalanine. Just the 51-base CDR3 DNA is kept, in frame starting at base 1. Based on the germline V gene (reference sequence), the CDR1 and CDR2 sequences are DFQATT and SNEGSKA. Genomic DNA was used as template for profiling of TCR beta VDJ combinations and CDR3 sequences. TCR repertoire sequencing was run on an Illumina HiSeq 2000. On the authors' methods: TRBV/TRBJ rearrangement plots, CDR3 size and DJ length profiles, and Simpson's diversity index were used to evaluate the repertoires. The most abundant DNA sequence in the deep sequencing data was taken as the immunodominant clone. CDR3 amino acid sequences were screened for sharing across subjects and were compared with published repertoires and the VDJdb database. TCRdb redid the processing of the public reads, applying fastp at Q25 and MiXCR, and retained in-frame beta chains. Rows matching on CDR3 protein sequence are summarized as one entry with the most common DNA and genes. These V and J calls rely on TCRdb rather than the paper's analysis. The sample includes 260,000 or so distinct CDR3 sequences, with approximately 50% observed a single time. Together, the top ten hold approximately 8% of the sample.

Sequences were obtained from sorted CD4+, CD8+, or CD8+CD57+ T cells (not recorded which) from PBMCs. The sequence was collected from a human donor with aplastic anemia. The rearranged chain carries TRBV20-1 and TRBJ2-3; the D gene is possibly TRBD1 or TRBD2, with 5 bases matching each. The nucleotides read TGCAGTGCTAGGTTCTTGGGGGTTTCGGAAGGCACAGATACGCAGTATTTT. Translated, this gives CSARFLGVSEGTDTQYF.